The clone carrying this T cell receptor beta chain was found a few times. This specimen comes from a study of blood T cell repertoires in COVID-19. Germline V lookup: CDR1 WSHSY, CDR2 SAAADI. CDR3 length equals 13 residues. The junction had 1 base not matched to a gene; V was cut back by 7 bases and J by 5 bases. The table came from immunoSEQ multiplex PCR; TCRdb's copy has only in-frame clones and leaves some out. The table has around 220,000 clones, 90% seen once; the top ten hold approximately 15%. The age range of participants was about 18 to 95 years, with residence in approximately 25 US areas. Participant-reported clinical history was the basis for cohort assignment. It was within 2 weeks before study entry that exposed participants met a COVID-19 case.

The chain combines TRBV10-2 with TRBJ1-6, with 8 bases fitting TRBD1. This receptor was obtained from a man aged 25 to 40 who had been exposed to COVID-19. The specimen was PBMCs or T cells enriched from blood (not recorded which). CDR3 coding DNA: TGCGCCAGCAAGACAGGGGATAATTCACCCCTCCACTTT. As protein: CASKTGDNSPLHF.